This entry lists 4 T cell receptor beta chains sequenced from one sample in a study of monozygotic twins with inflammatory bowel disease. No DNA is given; TCRdb re-called the 5' RACE reads and lists each CDR3 protein once. The table gives roughly 170,000 distinct CDR3 sequences; the top ten clones make up around 6.8% of it. Material for sequencing was blood. These receptors were taken from a human donor with ulcerative colitis or Crohn's disease, or a healthy co-twin of an affected twin (not recorded which).

The rearrangement links TRBV18 to TRBJ2-5; TCRdb calls TRBD2, which cannot be checked without DNA. This CDR3 is 17 amino acids long. Germline-derived CDR1 and CDR2 are KGHSH and LQKENI. The CDR3 spells CASSPSGKVSIQETQYF.

The chain joins TRBV6-2 or TRBV6-3 to TRBJ2-7; the TCRdb call, TRBD2, lacks DNA for checking. The CDR3 extends over 18 amino acids. Germline CDR1 reads MNHEY; CDR2 reads SVGEGT. CDR3: CASSYGKVGTSGKYEQYF.

The gene calls are TRBV6-2 or TRBV6-3 and TRBJ2-3. The germline CDR1 and CDR2 sequences are MNHEY and SVGEGT. The CDR3 is 15 residues long. The CDR3 sequence: CASSSPTGPTDTQYF.

The V gene is TRBV11-2, the J gene TRBJ2-2; TCRdb's assignment of TRBD2 cannot be checked, as there is no DNA. CDR3 length equals 16 residues. Germline-derived CDR1 and CDR2 are SGHAT and FQNNGV. CDR3 protein: CASSLASGGATGELFF.